This passage covers 13 T cell receptor beta chains from one sample sequenced in a study of shared clonotypes between healthy human individuals. Measured with immunoSEQ multiplex PCR; TCRdb has only the in-frame clones, and not every one. The table lists 450,000 to 550,000 clones, 79% of them singletons. Sample: PBMCs. The receptors derive from a woman aged 40 to 50 in good health. Some clones in this sample may be carry-over from other donors' samples.

V gene TRBV7-8 combines with J gene TRBJ1-6, with a tentative D call TRBD1 (6 bases). CDR1 and CDR2 from the germline V gene are SGHVS and FQNEAQ. This CDR3 comprises 16 residues. With 1 base removed from V and 9 bases from J, the gap between germline ends came to 16 bases. CDR3 loop: CASSLVGGNEGSPLHF. The CDR3 region has the DNA TGTGCCAGCAGCTTAGTAGGGGGGAACGAAGGTTCACCCCTCCACTTT. The full variable domain, with the rest looked up from reference TRBV7-8 and TRBJ1-6, is GAGVSQSPRYKVAKRGQDVALRCDPISGHVSLFWYQQALGQGPEFLTYFQNEAQLDKSGLPSDRFFAERPEGSVSTLKIQRTQQEDSAVYLCASSLVGGNEGSPLHFGNGTRLTVT.

This clone was detected a few times. The chain recombines TRBV20-1 with TRBJ1-2; D uncertain. The germline gives CDR1 DFQATT, CDR2 SNEGSKA (reference sequence). The CDR3 sequence is 11 residues long. The V and J ends lost 1 base and 8 bases respectively, with 8 bases between them. The CDR3, as DNA: TGCAGTGCTAGAGTCAGTCAAGGCTACACCTTC. It translates to CSARVSQGYTF.

The chain links TRBV29-1 to TRBJ1-1; 8 bases match TRBD1. The junction had 9 bases not matched to a gene; V was cut back by 6 bases and J by 3 bases. CDR3 size: 14 residues. Looked up from germline, CDR1 is SQVTM and CDR2 is ANQGSEA. The DNA for the CDR3 is TGCAGCGTAACACCCCGACAGGGGCACACTGAAGCTTTCTTT. This translates into CSVTPRQGHTEAFF.

This clone has just a few counts. The chain joins TRBV11-3 to TRBJ2-5; D may be TRBD2 (5 bases). The CDR3 consists of 15 residues. V was trimmed by 1 base and J by 5 bases, leaving 14 bases between them. Per the germline V gene, CDR1 is SGHNT and CDR2 is YENEEA. This CDR3 reads CASSLGRGIGETQYF. The CDR3 region has the DNA TGTGCCAGCAGCTTAGGCCGAGGGATCGGGGAGACCCAGTACTTC.

This clone has a handful of counts. This rearrangement joins TRBV7-3 to TRBJ2-2; the D is unclear. The CDR3 spans 14 residues. Per germline, CDR1 SGHTA and CDR2 FQGTGA. V was cut by 1 base and J by 5 bases, with 8 bases left in between. As DNA, the CDR3 is TGTGCCAGCAGCTTAATGAGCTCAACCGGGGAGCTGTTTTTT. It yields the protein CASSLMSSTGELFF. Together with reference TRBV7-3 and TRBJ2-2, the CDR3 gives the full variable domain: GAGVSQTPSNKVTEKGKYVELRCDPISGHTALYWYRQSLGQGPEFLIYFQGTGAADDSGLPNDRFFAVRPEGSVSTLKIQRTERGDSAVYLCASSLMSSTGELFFGEGSRLTVL.

The chain is built from TRBV28 and TRBJ2-7, with 7 bases aligning to TRBD2. V dropped 6 bases and J dropped 6; count of bases not matched to a gene: 8. The germline gives CDR1 MDHEN, CDR2 SYDVKM. The CDR3 loop spans 13 amino acids. The CDR3, as DNA: TGTGCCAGCAGCCTCAGGGAGGGTGGCGAGCAGTACTTC. Translated, it gives CASSLREGGEQYF.

This sequence joins TRBV12-1 and TRBJ2-1; the D segment call TRBD2 is taken from the table without a DNA check. TRBV12-1 is marked as a pseudogene. The length of the CDR3 is 17 residues. The CDR3 reads CASSPGLADSSYNEQFF. The CDR3 DNA reads TGTGCCAGCAGCCCAGGACTAGCGGATAGCTCCTACAATGAGCAGTTCTTC.

The chain carries TRBV9 and TRBJ1-1, with D unclear. CDR3 size: 13 residues. Germline V gene sequence: CDR1 SGDLS, CDR2 YYNGEE. Trimming removed 0 bases at V and 3 bases at J, with 6 bases between. For the CDR3, the DNA is TGTGCCAGCAGCGTAGCTGAGGACACTGAAGCTTTCTTT. Residues: CASSVAEDTEAFF. Filled out from reference TRBV9 and TRBJ1-1, the complete variable domain reads DSGVTQTPKHLITATGQRVTLRCSPRSGDLSVYWYQQSLDQGLQFLIQYYNGEERAKGNILERFSAQQFPDLHSELNLSSLELGDSALYFCASSVAEDTEAFFGQGTRLTVV.

This clone has a single count. The chain recombines TRBV9 with TRBJ2-3; 10 nucleotides align to TRBD1. The J segment lost 3 bases and the V segment lost 3 bases, leaving 31 bases of the junction unmatched. This CDR3 contains 24 residues. CDR1 and CDR2 from the germline V gene are SGDLS and YYNGEE. In DNA, the CDR3 is TGTGCCAGCAGCGACTTCTCCGGGACAGGGGACATCCCCAACGTTCCGACTTGGACAGATACGCAGTATTTT. This encodes CASSDFSGTGDIPNVPTWTDTQYF.

This clone was detected once. The gene calls are TRBV7-9 and TRBJ2-3; D is undetermined. The CDR3 is 10 residues long. Germline-derived CDR1 and CDR2 are SEHNR and FQNEAQ (reference sequence). Trimming pared 5 bases from V and 11 bases from J, leaving 8 bases between. The CDR3 reads CASSGMGQYF. The CDR3, as DNA: TGTGCCAGCAGCGGTATGGGGCAGTATTTT.

J is TRBJ2-1 and V is TRBV20-1; D might be TRBD2 (5 bases). CDR3 length equals 11 residues. From germline, CDR1 is DFQATT and CDR2 SNEGSKA (reference sequence). V shed 5 bases and J shed 10 bases, with 12 bases lying between them. The DNA for the CDR3 is TGCAGTGCTTCACTAGGAAAGGAGCAGTTCTTC. Translating it yields CSASLGKEQFF.

The chain links TRBV7-2 to TRBJ2-7; D gene ambiguous. CDR1 is SGHTA and CDR2 is FQGNSA in the germline V gene. The CDR3 sequence is 14 residues long. V dropped 2 bases and J dropped 2 bases, with 10 bases sitting between them. Here the CDR3 DNA reads TGTGCCAGCAGCTTATCTATACCCCCCTACGAGCAGTACTTC. This gives the protein CASSLSIPPYEQYF.

Concerning this clone itself: The junction and the germline gene differ at one end; a read error may be behind it. The V and J genes are TRBV6-1 and TRBJ1-3; D may be TRBD1 (5 bases). Germline V gene lookup returns CDR1 MNHNS and CDR2 SASEGT. The CDR3 contains 14 residues. CDR3 region: CASSEGESGNTIYF. CDR3 DNA sequence: TGTGCCAGCAGCGAAGGGGAGTCTGGAAACACCATATATTTT.